This TCR beta chain was captured by sequencing in a study of Graves' ophthalmopathy and Graves' hyperthyroidism. This clonotype was counted only a few times. With 5 bases clipped from V and 3 bases from J, the junction kept 6 bases outside the gene matches. CDR3 length: 15 residues. The V gene's germline CDR1 is SGHVS and CDR2 FQNEAQ. For repertoire sequencing, the TCR beta CDR3 regions were amplified from RNA transcripts. First-round RT-PCR employed HTBI primers, with a second-round multiplex PCR after it. TCRdb reanalysed the multiplex PCR reads using MiXCR and keeps one entry per CDR3 protein. There are about 480,000 distinct CDR3 sequences in the sample; over 13% occur only once, and around 9.8% lies in the top ten. Under 3 months in duration, the ophthalmopathy in affected donors had moderate-to-severe activity, CAS ≥3 and NOSPECS ≥4. From fresh peripheral blood, 8 to 10 ml in volume, the PBMCs were obtained.

V is TRBV7-8 and J is TRBJ2-3; 9 nucleotides align to TRBD1. The receptor comes from a woman in her 30s with Graves' ophthalmopathy. Sequencing input: blood. CDR3 residues: CASSPTGGWTDTQYF. The DNA of the CDR3 is TGTGCCAGCAGCCCAACAGGGGGCTGGACAGATACGCAGTATTTT.